These 18 T cell receptor beta chains share one sample of origin, sequenced in a study of blood T cell repertoires in COVID-19. The repertoire was sequenced with immunoSEQ multiplex PCR; TCRdb's copy has only in-frame clones and lacks some. The data contain 250,000 to 350,000 clones, 70% to 90% of them seen just once; the ten biggest clones take up 7.8%. Sequenced: peripheral blood. The receptors here all came from a woman in her forties or fifties who had recovered from COVID-19.

Comments on this clone: The sample holds other DNA sequences that translate to the same CDR3. This chain uses TRBV5-1 with TRBJ2-1, with 9 bases aligning to TRBD2. After removal of 0 bases from V and 7 bases from J, the junction contained 5 bases not matched to a gene. The CDR3 extends over 15 amino acids. Germline lookup yields CDR1 SGHRS and CDR2 YFSETQ. CDR3 in amino acids: CASSLVLAGDNEQFF. The CDR3 bases are TGCGCCAGCAGCTTGGTACTAGCGGGTGATAATGAGCAGTTCTTC.

This rearrangement joins TRBV28 to TRBJ2-5, with 14 positions matching TRBD2. The germline gives CDR1 MDHEN, CDR2 SYDVKM. V lost 7 bases to trimming and J lost 2 bases; unmatched junction nucleotides: 15. This CDR3 contains 19 residues. CDR3 coding DNA: TGTGCCAGCATTCCTGTGCCCGGGACTAGCGGGAGTCGGCAAGAGACCCAGTACTTC. Translated, it gives CASIPVPGTSGSRQETQYF.

The rearrangement uses TRBV11-2 and TRBJ1-5; D gene uncertain. The CDR3 length is 15 residues. The V end lost 5 bases, the J end lost 7 bases, and 18 bases lay between the germline ends. Per germline, CDR1 SGHAT and CDR2 FQNNGV. The CDR3 region is CASSPTSQVHQPQHF. Written as DNA, the CDR3 is TGTGCCAGCAGCCCCACCTCTCAGGTTCACCAGCCCCAGCATTTT.

This clone was picked up one time. The chain combines TRBV2 with TRBJ2-1; TRBD2 agrees at 14 bases. Germline CDR1 SNHLY, CDR2 FYNNEI. The J segment lost 7 bases and the V segment lost 9 bases, leaving 5 bases of the junction unmatched. This CDR3 comprises 14 residues. The CDR3 region is CARTSGGAGNEQFF. The CDR3, as DNA: TGTGCCAGGACTAGCGGGGGGGCCGGGAATGAGCAGTTCTTC. The full variable domain, its missing parts supplied by reference TRBV2 and TRBJ2-1, is EPEVTQTPSHQVTQMGQEVILRCVPISNHLYFYWYRQILGQKVEFLVSFYNNEISEKSEIFDDQFSVERPDGSNFTLKIRSTKLEDSAMYFCARTSGGAGNEQFFGPGTRLTVL.

The rearrangement uses TRBV4-2 and TRBJ2-1; 13 positions match TRBD2. This CDR3 has 16 amino acids. Trimming took 4 bases from V and 5 from J; bases not matched to a gene: 5. Germline loops: CDR1 LGHNA, CDR2 YNFKEQ. The CDR3, as DNA: TGTGCCAGCAGCCCACTAGCGGGAGGGCCCCACAATGAGCAGTTCTTC. It yields the protein CASSPLAGGPHNEQFF.

The J gene is TRBJ2-7, the V gene TRBV5-4; 10 bases map to TRBD2. V lost 7 bases, J lost 5 bases, and 9 bases stayed unmatched. This CDR3 is 14 amino acids long. Germline CDR1 SGHNT, CDR2 YYREEE (reference sequence). The CDR3 loop is CASGKGLALDEQYF. CDR3 in DNA: TGTGCCAGCGGAAAGGGACTAGCGTTGGACGAGCAGTACTTC.

This chain joins TRBV23-1 and TRBJ2-1; D might be TRBD2 (5 bases). TRBV23-1 is labeled an ORF, and its function is uncertain. This CDR3 comprises 16 residues. V was shortened by 7 bases and J by 7 bases, with 23 bases between the two germline ends. The CDR3 region has the DNA TGCGCCAGCAACAAAGTAGGACCAGGAGGCGGGAATGAGCAGTTCTTC. This translates into CASNKVGPGGGNEQFF.

The V gene is TRBV27, the J gene TRBJ2-7; D unresolved. The CDR3 sequence is 12 residues long. Trimming stripped 6 bases from V and 0 bases from J, with 6 bases between. The germline CDR1 and CDR2 sequences are MNHEY and SMNVEV (reference sequence). The DNA of the CDR3 is TGTGCCAGCAGCCCCAACTCCTACGAGCAGTACTTC. It yields the protein CASSPNSYEQYF.

This clone was detected once. This rearrangement joins TRBV4-1 to TRBJ2-7; weak D call: TRBD2 (6 bases). Germline CDR1 reads MGHRA; CDR2 reads YSYEKL. This CDR3 is built from 15 residues. V gave up 1 base and J gave up 3 bases, with 13 bases separating them. Here the CDR3 reads CASSQGGLGLYEQYF. The CDR3 DNA follows: TGCGCCAGCAGCCAAGGAGGCCTGGGACTCTACGAGCAGTACTTC.

This clone was counted once. The chain couples TRBV4-3 to TRBJ2-7; D perhaps matches TRBD2 (5 bases). Trimming cost V 3 bases and J 5 bases, with 17 bases left between them. Germline CDR1 and CDR2: LGHNA and YSLEER. The CDR3 is 15 residues long. The CDR3 loop is CASSHGRGQHHEQYF. In nucleotides, the CDR3 is TGCGCCAGCAGCCATGGAAGAGGGCAGCACCACGAGCAGTACTTC.

The V and J genes are TRBV5-8 and TRBJ2-7, with D maybe TRBD2 (5 bases). The germline V gene encodes CDR1 SGHTS and CDR2 YDEGEE. There are 14 residues in the CDR3. Between the trimmed V and J ends, which lost 1 base and 0 bases, there was a span of 8 bases. The CDR3 region has the DNA TGTGCCAGCAGCTTGCGGAGGACCTCCTACGAGCAGTACTTC. The encoded protein is CASSLRRTSYEQYF.

This clone was counted once. The chain uses TRBV27 and TRBJ2-1; D not resolved. V lost 6 bases and J 0 bases, leaving 9 bases between the germline ends. Germline V CDR1 and CDR2: MNHEY, SMNVEV (reference sequence). CDR3 length: 14 residues. CDR3 loop: CASRGGPSYNEQFF. The DNA for the CDR3 is TGTGCCAGCAGGGGTGGGCCCTCCTACAATGAGCAGTTCTTC.

The chain couples TRBV5-5 to TRBJ2-2, with D possibly being TRBD1 (5 bases). Germline V gene sequence: CDR1 SGHKS, CDR2 YYEKEE (reference sequence). The CDR3 spans 15 residues. The V and J ends lost 0 bases and 0 bases respectively, with 6 bases between them. Here the CDR3 DNA reads TGTGCCAGCAGCTTGGAGGGGTCGAACACCGGGGAGCTGTTTTTT. Translation gives CASSLEGSNTGELFF.

The chain combines TRBV19 with TRBJ1-1; no firm D call. CDR3 length: 13 residues. Germline V lookup: CDR1 LNHDA, CDR2 SQIVND (reference sequence). The ends were cut back, 7 bases at V and 0 bases at J, with 9 bases in the middle. CDR3 residues: CASMMAVNTEAFF. CDR3 bases: TGTGCCAGTATGATGGCGGTGAACACTGAAGCTTTCTTT. The whole variable domain, remainder taken from reference TRBV19 and TRBJ1-1, is DGGITQSPKYLFRKEGQNVTLSCEQNLNHDAMYWYRQDPGQGLRLIYYSQIVNDFQKGDIAEGYSVSREKKESFPLTVTSAQKNPTAFYLCASMMAVNTEAFFGQGTRLTVV.

The chain couples TRBV11-2 to TRBJ1-1; D is ambiguous. The CDR3 is 18 amino acids. Trimming took 4 bases from V and 0 from J, leaving 21 bases between them. Germline V gives CDR1 SGHAT, CDR2 FQNNGV. CDR3 in amino acids: CASSSLGPKSPLNTEAFF. The CDR3 DNA is TGTGCCAGCAGCTCCTTGGGCCCGAAATCCCCCCTGAACACTGAAGCTTTCTTT.

The chain recombines TRBV18 with TRBJ2-5; a weak D match, TRBD2 (5 bases). The CDR3 loop spans 12 amino acids. V was shortened by 3 bases and J by 5 bases, with 7 bases between the two germline ends. Germline V gives CDR1 KGHSH, CDR2 LQKENI. CDR3 sequence (DNA): TGTGCCAGCTCACCCCCGGGGGAGACCCAGTACTTC. Protein sequence: CASSPPGETQYF.

The chain has TRBV6-2 or TRBV6-3 and TRBJ1-1; D gene uncertain. The V and J ends lost 2 bases and 2 bases respectively, with 18 bases between them. The CDR3 runs 17 residues. Germline CDR1 is MNHEY and CDR2 is SVGEGT. DNA for the CDR3: TGTGCCAGCAGTTACGGGTATGGTCTAGGCGGAAACACTGAAGCTTTCTTT. Amino acid sequence: CASSYGYGLGGNTEAFF.

The chain couples TRBV27 to TRBJ1-4; 7 bases fit TRBD1. The CDR3 has 14 residues. V trimming: 7 bases; J trimming: 8 bases; junction bases outside the gene matches: 10. CDR1 is MNHEY, CDR2 SMNVEV, per germline (reference sequence). In DNA form, the CDR3 reads TGTGCCAGCAACCACAGGGGAAGGGGGGAAAAACTGTTTTTT. Translation gives CASNHRGRGEKLFF.